Listed here are 31 T cell receptor beta chains from one sample, sequenced in a study of T cells in Graves' hyperthyroidism and ophthalmopathy. Template material for amplifying TCR beta CDR3 regions consisted of RNA transcripts. When the TCR CDR3 underwent first-round RT-PCR, the HTBI primer set was used. A single record per CDR3 protein comes from TCRdb applying MiXCR to the multiplex PCR reads. Of about 660,000 distinct CDR3 sequences detected, 45% appear once; the ten largest clones hold roughly 6.5%. Specimen: peripheral blood or thyroid tissue (not recorded which). All receptors derive from an adult man with Graves' disease, either hyperthyroidism or ophthalmopathy (not recorded which).

The gene calls are TRBV12-3 or TRBV12-4 and TRBJ1-2; no reliable D call. This CDR3 has 14 residues. The V and J ends lost 3 bases and 6 bases respectively, with 14 bases between them. The CDR3: CASSFVLGQDGYTF. CDR3 sequence (DNA): TGTGCCAGCAGTTTCGTTCTAGGGCAGGATGGCTACACCTTC.

The sample holds many counts of this clonotype. The chain has TRBV7-8 and TRBJ1-2; 7 nucleotides line up with TRBD1. Germline assignment: CDR1 SGHVS and CDR2 FQNEAQ. There are 15 residues in the CDR3. V shed 1 base, J shed 2 bases, and the junction held 4 bases outside the gene matches. The CDR3 coding sequence is TGTGCCAGCAGCTTAGTGGGGACAGACAACTATGGCTACACCTTC. Residues: CASSLVGTDNYGYTF.

This clonotype was detected only once. The chain uses TRBV7-2 and TRBJ2-3; 12 nucleotides line up with TRBD2. Germline CDR1 and CDR2: SGHTA and FQGNSA. Trimming cost V 7 bases and J 8 bases; bases outside gene matches: 10. The CDR3 contains 15 residues. The CDR3 region has the DNA TGTGCCAGCACACTAGCGGGGGGCCCGCAGGGTACGCAGTATTTT. Translating it yields CASTLAGGPQGTQYF.

In regard to this clonotype: This may come from a read error, since a much larger clone is one base off. This rearrangement joins TRBV6-9 to TRBJ2-6; D is perhaps TRBD2 (5 bases). Trimming cost V 5 bases and J 3 bases, with 11 bases left between them. Per germline, CDR1 MNHGY and CDR2 SVAAGI. CDR3 length: 15 residues. This CDR3 reads CASSIGEIGANVLTF. In DNA, the CDR3 is TGTGCCAGCAGTATTGGGGAGATTGGGGCCAACGTCCTGACTTTC.

This chain joins TRBV7-9 and TRBJ2-7, with TRBD1 as a possible D gene (5 bases). Trimming removed 5 bases at V and 2 bases at J, with 16 bases between. The CDR3 loop spans 15 amino acids. In germline, CDR1 is SEHNR, CDR2 FQNEAQ (reference sequence). The CDR3 bases are TGTGCCAGCAGCCAAGATTACAGGACCACCTACGAGCAGTACTTC. Encoded protein: CASSQDYRTTYEQYF. The full variable domain, completed using reference TRBV7-9 and TRBJ2-7, is DTGVSQNPRHKITKRGQNVTFRCDPISEHNRLYWYRQTLGQGPEFLTYFQNEAQLEKSRLLSDRFSAERPKGSFSTLEIQRTEQGDSAMYLCASSQDYRTTYEQYFGPGTRLTVT.

V is TRBV7-8 and J is TRBJ1-6; 8 bases are shared with TRBD1. The CDR3 loop spans 16 amino acids. Germline CDR1 SGHVS, CDR2 FQNEAQ. The trim removed 6 bases at V and 8 bases at J, leaving 12 bases unmatched. The CDR3 DNA reads TGTGCCAGCAGTCCGAGACAGGGGCGAGCTTATTCACCCCTCCACTTT. It codes for CASSPRQGRAYSPLHF.

This clonotype was counted many times. The rearrangement links TRBV7-9 to TRBJ1-2, with D unclear. Germline lookup yields CDR1 SEHNR and CDR2 FQNEAQ (reference sequence). CDR3 size: 12 residues. V lost 8 bases and J 2 bases, leaving 9 bases between the germline ends. CDR3 sequence (DNA): TGTGCCAGCGGCACAGAAAACTATGGCTACACCTTC. Its translation: CASGTENYGYTF.

This clonotype was observed many times. The J gene is TRBJ1-5, the V gene TRBV19; D is uncertain. CDR1 and CDR2 from the germline V gene are LNHDA and SQIVND (reference sequence). This CDR3 contains 14 residues. Trimming left V 3 bases short and J 0 bases short, with 6 bases between. Here the CDR3 reads CASSILDSNQPQHF. The DNA of the CDR3 is TGTGCCAGTAGTATCCTCGATAGCAATCAGCCCCAGCATTTT.

The table lists this clonotype with many counts. The CDR3: CASSGAVEQYF. The DNA of the CDR3 is TGTGCCAGTTCTGGAGCGGTTGAGCAGTACTTC. This sequence joins TRBV19 and TRBJ2-7; possibly TRBD2 for D (5 bases). CDR3 length equals 11 residues. Germline CDR1 is LNHDA and CDR2 is SQIVND (reference sequence). V was cut by 8 bases and J by 7 bases, with 12 bases left in between.

In this sample, this clonotype turned up a few times. The J gene is TRBJ1-5, the V gene TRBV10-3; D unclear. This CDR3 region has 13 residues. Germline CDR1 is ENHRY and CDR2 is SYGVKD. Trimming took 10 bases from V and 7 from J, leaving 17 bases between them. CDR3: CASTNTSYQPQHF. CDR3 bases: TGTGCCAGCACAAACACTTCCTACCAGCCCCAGCATTTT.

This clonotype was detected a few times. The chain combines TRBV5-8 with TRBJ2-7; a weak D match, TRBD1 (5 bases). The germline CDR1 and CDR2 sequences are SGHTS and YDEGEE. The CDR3 length is 15 residues. V was pared by 0 bases and J by 2 bases, with 12 bases between. The CDR3 nucleotides read TGTGCCAGCAGCTTGGTCGCAGGGCACACCTACGAGCAGTACTTC. Residues: CASSLVAGHTYEQYF.

This chain connects TRBV15 to TRBJ2-5; D is unresolved. With 0 bases removed from V and 1 base from J, the gap between germline ends came to 9 bases. Per germline, CDR1 LNHNV and CDR2 YYDKDF (reference sequence). The CDR3 is 15 amino acids. CDR3 nucleotides: TGTGCCACCAGCAGAGATTCGGTAGGCCAAGAGACCCAGTACTTC. Encoded protein: CATSRDSVGQETQYF.

This chain uses TRBV20-1 with TRBJ1-5; tentatively, D is TRBD1 (6 bases). This CDR3 has 18 amino acids. Deletions cut 6 bases from V and 0 bases from J, with 24 bases between. Germline CDR1 is DFQATT and CDR2 is SNEGSKA (reference sequence). The CDR3 here is CSAPTTRGRADSNQPQHF. Written as DNA, the CDR3 is TGCAGTGCCCCGACGACGCGGGGGCGCGCGGATAGCAATCAGCCCCAGCATTTT.

This clonotype was recorded a few times. CDR3 region: CSATIQTQYF. CDR3 bases: TGCAGTGCAACCATCCAGACCCAGTACTTC. The chain employs TRBV20-1 and TRBJ2-5, with D uncertain. This CDR3 is built from 10 residues. Trimming shortened V by 6 bases and J by 6 bases, and 8 bases separated the two germline ends. CDR1 DFQATT and CDR2 SNEGSKA come from the germline V gene (reference sequence).

This clonotype was counted only a few times. V gene TRBV7-8 combines with J gene TRBJ2-7, with a weak D call TRBD2 (5 bases). Trimming took 6 bases from V and 0 from J, leaving 15 bases between them. This CDR3 contains 15 residues. Germline V gene data show CDR1 as SGHVS and CDR2 as FQNEAQ. CDR3 bases: TGTGCCAGCAGGGACTTGACGGAGAGCTCCTACGAGCAGTACTTC. As protein: CASRDLTESSYEQYF.

A few counts support this clonotype. The V call is TRBV14, the J call TRBJ1-2; no firm D call. The length of the CDR3 is 13 residues. Germline V gene lookup returns CDR1 SGHDN and CDR2 FVKESK. The V end was cut by 1 base, the J end by 11 bases, with 14 bases between. CDR3 loop: CASSQGRGWSYTF. Here the CDR3 DNA reads TGTGCCAGCAGCCAAGGGAGAGGCTGGAGTTACACCTTC.

This clonotype was seen a handful of times. V usage is TRBV12-3 or TRBV12-4 and J usage is TRBJ1-1; D gene uncertain. Trimming cost V 3 bases and J 4 bases, with 12 bases left between them. The CDR3 is made up of 14 amino acids. The CDR3 here is CASSLLWEATEAFF. The DNA of the CDR3 is TGTGCCAGCAGTTTGTTATGGGAGGCCACTGAAGCTTTCTTT.

This clonotype was picked up many times. This chain connects TRBV24-1 to TRBJ1-2; 8 positions match TRBD1. Per the germline V gene, CDR1 is KGHDR and CDR2 is SFDVKD. J lost 0 bases, V lost 2 bases, and 4 bases had no gene match. This CDR3 spans 16 amino acids. The CDR3 region is CATSDSTGAANYGYTF. The CDR3 DNA is TGTGCCACCAGTGATTCGACAGGGGCAGCTAACTATGGCTACACCTTC.

This clonotype has more than one count but fewer than ten. One base away lies a much larger clone, so this may be a sequencing read error. The genes are TRBV29-1 and TRBJ1-2, with D possibly matching TRBD1 (5 bases). Germline lookup yields CDR1 SQVTM and CDR2 ANQGSEA. With 3 bases removed from V and 3 bases from J, the gap between germline ends came to 8 bases. The CDR3 sequence is 12 residues long. The CDR3: CSVDGGDYGYTF. The CDR3 DNA is TGCAGCGTTGATGGAGGGGACTATGGCTACACCTTC.

Only a few counts were recorded for this clonotype. This chain uses TRBV20-1 with TRBJ2-7, with a tentative D call TRBD2 (6 bases). Germline V CDR1 and CDR2: DFQATT, SNEGSKA (reference sequence). This CDR3 comprises 15 residues. Trimming shortened V by 0 bases and J by 5 bases, and 17 bases separated the two germline ends. The CDR3 loop is CSARDPGAIADEQYF. The CDR3 DNA is TGCAGTGCTAGAGATCCGGGAGCCATAGCGGACGAGCAGTACTTC.

The CDR3 DNA reads TGTGCCAGTAGTATCGGGACAGGTAGTGGGGAAGAGACCCAGTACTTC. Its translation: CASSIGTGSGEETQYF. The chain has TRBV19 and TRBJ2-5; 8 bases align to TRBD1. CDR3 length equals 16 residues. The J segment lost 3 bases and the V segment lost 3 bases, leaving 9 bases of the junction unmatched. CDR1 is LNHDA, CDR2 SQIVND, per germline (reference sequence).

This chain uses TRBV5-4 with TRBJ2-6; D remains unclear. Germline assignment: CDR1 SGHNT and CDR2 YYREEE (reference sequence). V lost 2 bases, J lost 4 bases, and 4 bases lay in between. The CDR3 consists of 13 residues. CDR3 nucleotide sequence: TGTGCCAGCAGCTTACAGGGGGCCAACGTCCTGACTTTC. Protein: CASSLQGANVLTF.

CDR3 region: CASSHPGGGRHEKLFF. CDR3 DNA sequence: TGTGCCAGCAGCCATCCGGGGGGGGGACGGCATGAAAAACTGTTTTTT. V gene TRBV7-8 combines with J gene TRBJ1-4; a possible D gene is TRBD1 (5 bases). Looked up from germline, CDR1 is SGHVS and CDR2 is FQNEAQ. Between the trimmed V and J ends, which lost 5 bases and 6 bases, there was a span of 19 bases. This CDR3 region has 16 residues.

The chain joins TRBV25-1 to TRBJ1-2; no clear D. The CDR3 sequence is 14 residues long. Looked up from germline, CDR1 is MGHDK and CDR2 is SYGVNS. V lost 4 bases and J lost 7, with 16 bases in between. The CDR3 DNA sequence: TGTGCCAGCAGTGTGGCAGGCCCTATCAGTGGCTACACCTTC. Protein: CASSVAGPISGYTF.

This clonotype was recorded once. This chain links TRBV29-1 with TRBJ2-5; D is unresolved. The CDR3 totals 17 residues. Germline V gives CDR1 SQVTM, CDR2 ANQGSEA. V was clipped by 1 base and J by 2 bases, with 20 bases between them. In DNA, the CDR3 is TGCAGCGTTGAAGGAAACAGTGTCGGAACCACACAAGAGACCCAGTACTTC. Protein sequence: CSVEGNSVGTTQETQYF.

The rearrangement uses TRBV11-2 and TRBJ1-5, with 9 bases fitting TRBD1. The J segment lost 3 bases and the V segment lost 4 bases, leaving 1 base of the junction unmatched. This CDR3 has 14 amino acids. In germline, CDR1 is SGHAT, CDR2 FQNNGV. The CDR3 DNA follows: TGTGCCAGCAGCTGGGACAGGGTCAATCAGCCCCAGCATTTT. Amino acid sequence: CASSWDRVNQPQHF. Full variable domain (remainder filled in from reference TRBV11-2 and TRBJ1-5): EAGVAQSPRYKIIEKRQSVAFWCNPISGHATLYWYQQILGQGPKLLIQFQNNGVVDDSQLPKDRFSAERLKGVDSTLKIQPAKLEDSAVYLCASSWDRVNQPQHFGDGTRLSIL.

Note on this clonotype: The conserved phenylalanine or tryptophan is not found at the CDR3 terminus, so this likely reflects a read error. The chain has TRBV7-9 and TRBJ1-1; possibly TRBD1 for D (5 bases). V lost 4 bases and J 5 bases, leaving 11 bases between the germline ends. This CDR3 contains 13 residues. Germline CDR1 SEHNR, CDR2 FQNEAQ (reference sequence). The CDR3 DNA follows: TGTGCCAGCAGCTACCTGTGGGGGACTGAAGCTTTCCTT. Its translation is CASSYLWGTEAFL.

Ten or more counts support this clonotype. The V and J genes are TRBV7-3 and TRBJ1-6; no reliable D call. Germline V gene lookup returns CDR1 SGHTA and CDR2 FQGTGA. CDR3 size: 13 residues. Deletions cut 2 bases from V and 7 bases from J, with 6 bases between. DNA of the CDR3: TGTGCCAGCAGCTTAGGAATCAATTCACCCCTCCACTTT. Translation gives CASSLGINSPLHF.

The V call is TRBV29-1, the J call TRBJ2-7; 9 bases align to TRBD1. The CDR3 totals 15 residues. Trimming removed 3 bases from V and 3 bases from J; junction bases left unmatched: 9. Germline V lookup: CDR1 SQVTM, CDR2 ANQGSEA. The CDR3 DNA is TGCAGCGTTGAGAACCCGGGACAGGGTGACTACGAGCAGTACTTC. Translating it yields CSVENPGQGDYEQYF.

This clonotype was counted between two and nine times. The chain combines TRBV7-8 with TRBJ2-7, with TRBD2 identical over 10 bases. V was clipped by 1 base and J by 7 bases; unmatched bases: 13. Per germline, CDR1 SGHVS and CDR2 FQNEAQ. The CDR3 length is 17 residues. The CDR3 spells CASSLVSPSLAGVEQYF. Here the CDR3 DNA reads TGTGCCAGCAGCTTAGTTTCCCCCAGCCTAGCGGGAGTAGAGCAGTACTTC.

This clonotype appeared once. The chain has TRBV2 and TRBJ1-1; 8 nucleotides align to TRBD1. The CDR3 is made up of 17 amino acids. Unmatched junction bases numbered 8, after V lost 1 base and J lost 1 base. The germline V gene encodes CDR1 SNHLY and CDR2 FYNNEI. The CDR3 protein is CASSEDPGGIQNTEAFF. The CDR3 DNA is TGTGCCAGCAGTGAAGACCCAGGGGGCATACAGAACACTGAAGCTTTCTTT.